The source of this T cell receptor (beta chain) is a study of CD4 T cells in relation to SARS-CoV-2 and coronaviruses. The unexposed donors gave CD4+ T cells in 2011-2018, prior to COVID-19. Assay used: immunoSEQ multiplex PCR; TCRdb lists only in-frame clones, some missing. The sample holds about 60,000 clones, 94% seen once. This receptor was identified in a human donor in good health. Specimen: naive CD4+ T cells from PBMCs. As for subset: naive CD4+ T cells isolated by negative enrichment.

CDR3 DNA sequence: TGTGCCAGCAGGGCGAAGGTGAACGGGGTCTACGAGCAGTACTTC. Amino acids: CASRAKVNGVYEQYF. The genes are TRBV6-5 and TRBJ2-7; tentatively, D is TRBD2 (5 bases). V dropped 6 bases and J dropped 3 bases, with 18 bases sitting between them. The germline V gene has CDR1 MNHEY and CDR2 SVGAGI. The CDR3 is 15 amino acids.